This TCR beta chain was recorded in a study of tumor-infiltrating lymphocytes in primary liver carcinoma. A primer matching the constant region was used to make TCR beta cDNA from approximately 500 ng of total RNA. Slightly modified ARM-PCR served as the procedure for the TCR beta libraries. These libraries came from three rounds of nested multiplex PCR. Primers for the first two PCR rounds were TRBV1-TRBV30 forward primers and a C-beta reverse primer (approximately 10 cycles per round). TCRdb re-called the multiplex PCR reads through MiXCR, storing one row per CDR3 protein. The sample contains roughly 80,000 distinct CDR3 sequences, under 75% of which appear only once. Germline CDR1 and CDR2: SGHAT and FQNNGV. The CDR3 loop spans 14 amino acids. The source material, about 20-30 mg of unsorted bulk tissue, was used to co-extract RNA and DNA. Remarks on this clonotype: This likely comes from a read error, as the CDR3 has no conserved phenylalanine or tryptophan at its end.

J is TRBJ2-7 and V is TRBV11-2, with unresolved D. This sequence originates from a man aged 35-49 years with primary liver carcinoma and hepatitis B virus infection. Source material: tumor-adjacent normal liver tissue. The CDR3 nucleotides read TGTGCCAGGAGCTTTACACTCATAGGGAACGAGCAGTACTTA. Its protein product is CARSFTLIGNEQYL.